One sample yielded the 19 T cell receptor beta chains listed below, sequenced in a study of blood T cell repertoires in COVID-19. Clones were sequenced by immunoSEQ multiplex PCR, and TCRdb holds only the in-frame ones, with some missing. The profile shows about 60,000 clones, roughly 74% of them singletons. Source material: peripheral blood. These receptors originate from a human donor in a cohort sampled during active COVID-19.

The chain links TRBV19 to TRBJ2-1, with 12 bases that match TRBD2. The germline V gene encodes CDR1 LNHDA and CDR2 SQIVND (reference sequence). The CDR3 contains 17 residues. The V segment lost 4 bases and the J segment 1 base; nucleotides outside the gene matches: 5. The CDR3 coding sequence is TGTGCCAGTAGTACCTGGACTAGCGGGATATCCTACAATGAGCAGTTCTTC. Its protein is CASSTWTSGISYNEQFF. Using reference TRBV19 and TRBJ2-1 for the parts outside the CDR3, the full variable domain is DGGITQSPKYLFRKEGQNVTLSCEQNLNHDAMYWYRQDPGQGLRLIYYSQIVNDFQKGDIAEGYSVSREKKESFPLTVTSAQKNPTAFYLCASSTWTSGISYNEQFFGPGTRLTVL.

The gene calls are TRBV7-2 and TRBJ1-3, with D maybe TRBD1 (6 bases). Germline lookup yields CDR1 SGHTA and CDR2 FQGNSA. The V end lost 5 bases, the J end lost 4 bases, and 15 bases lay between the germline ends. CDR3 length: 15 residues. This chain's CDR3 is CASSLQGFSGNTIYF. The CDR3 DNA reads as TGTGCCAGCAGCCTACAGGGATTCTCCGGAAACACCATATATTTT.

The CDR3 DNA is TGTGCCAGCTTGGACAGCGCCCATAACTATGGCTACACCTTC. This encodes CASLDSAHNYGYTF. This chain joins TRBV2 and TRBJ1-2, with D perhaps matching TRBD1 (6 bases). V was trimmed by 8 bases and J by 1 base, leaving 14 bases between them. Germline CDR1 and CDR2: SNHLY and FYNNEI. This CDR3 region has 14 residues.

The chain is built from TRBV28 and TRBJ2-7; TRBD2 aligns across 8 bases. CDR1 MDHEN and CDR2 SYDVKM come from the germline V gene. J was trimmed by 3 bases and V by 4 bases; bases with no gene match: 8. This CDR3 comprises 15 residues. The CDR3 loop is CASSSGTSQSYEQYF. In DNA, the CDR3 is TGTGCCAGCAGTTCGGGGACTAGTCAAAGCTACGAGCAGTACTTC. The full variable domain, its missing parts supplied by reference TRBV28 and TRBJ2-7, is DVKVTQSSRYLVKRTGEKVFLECVQDMDHENMFWYRQDPGLGLRLIYFSYDVKMKEKGDIPEGYSVSREKKERFSLILESASTNQTSMYLCASSSGTSQSYEQYFGPGTRLTVT.

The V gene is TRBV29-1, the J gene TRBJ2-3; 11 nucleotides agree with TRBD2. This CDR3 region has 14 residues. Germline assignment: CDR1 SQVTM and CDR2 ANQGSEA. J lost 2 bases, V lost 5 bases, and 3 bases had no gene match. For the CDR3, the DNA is TGCAGCGTTCCGGGACTAGCGGTCACAGATACGCAGTATTTT. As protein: CSVPGLAVTDTQYF.

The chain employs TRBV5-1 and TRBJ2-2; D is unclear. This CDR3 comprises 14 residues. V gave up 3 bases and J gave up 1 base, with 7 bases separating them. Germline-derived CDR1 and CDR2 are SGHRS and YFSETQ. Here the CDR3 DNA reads TGCGCCAGCAGCTACACAGTGAACACCGGGGAGCTGTTTTTT. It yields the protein CASSYTVNTGELFF. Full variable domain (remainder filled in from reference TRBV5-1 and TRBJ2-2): KAGVTQTPRYLIKTRGQQVTLSCSPISGHRSVSWYQQTPGQGLQFLFEYFSETQRNKGNFPGRFSGRQFSNSRSEMNVSTLELGDSALYLCASSYTVNTGELFFGEGSRLTVL.

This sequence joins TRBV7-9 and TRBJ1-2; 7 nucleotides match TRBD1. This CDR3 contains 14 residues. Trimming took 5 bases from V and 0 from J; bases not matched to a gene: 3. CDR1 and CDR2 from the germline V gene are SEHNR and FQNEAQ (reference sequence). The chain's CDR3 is CASSPQGPNYGYTF. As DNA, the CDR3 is TGTGCCAGCAGCCCACAGGGGCCTAACTATGGCTACACCTTC.

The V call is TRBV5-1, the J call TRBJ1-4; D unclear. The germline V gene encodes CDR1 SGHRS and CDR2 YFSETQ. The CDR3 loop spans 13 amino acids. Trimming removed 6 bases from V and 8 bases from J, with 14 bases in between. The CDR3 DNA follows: TGCGCCAGCAATCGTGGTGAGGGCGAAAAACTGTTTTTT. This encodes CASNRGEGEKLFF.

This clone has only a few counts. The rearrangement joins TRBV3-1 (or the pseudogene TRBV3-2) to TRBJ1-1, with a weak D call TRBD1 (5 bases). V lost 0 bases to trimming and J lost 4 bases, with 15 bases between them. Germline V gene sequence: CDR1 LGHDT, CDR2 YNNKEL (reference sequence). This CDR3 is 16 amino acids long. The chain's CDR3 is CASSQDWGEKGTEAFF. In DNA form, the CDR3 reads TGTGCCAGCAGCCAAGATTGGGGGGAGAAAGGCACTGAAGCTTTCTTT.

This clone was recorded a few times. The CDR3 spells CASGPGPGELFF. CDR3 bases: TGTGCTAGTGGTCCAGGCCCCGGGGAGCTGTTTTTT. The chain carries TRBV12-5 and TRBJ2-2; D is ambiguous. Germline values: CDR1 LGHNT, CDR2 FRNRAP. CDR3 length equals 12 residues. Deletions cut 5 bases from V and 6 bases from J, with 7 bases between. Based on the CDR3 plus reference TRBV12-5 and TRBJ2-2, the full variable domain is DARVTQTPRHKVTEMGQEVTMRCQPILGHNTVFWYRQTMMQGLELLAYFRNRAPLDDSGMPKDRFSAEMPDATLATLKIQPSEPRDSAVYFCASGPGPGELFFGEGSRLTVL.

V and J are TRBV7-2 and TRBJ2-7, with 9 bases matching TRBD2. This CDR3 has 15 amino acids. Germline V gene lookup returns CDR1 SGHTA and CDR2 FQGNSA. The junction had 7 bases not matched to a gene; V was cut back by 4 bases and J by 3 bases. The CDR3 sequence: CASSSTSGRYYEQYF. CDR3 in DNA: TGTGCCAGCAGCTCCACTAGCGGGCGCTACTACGAGCAGTACTTC.

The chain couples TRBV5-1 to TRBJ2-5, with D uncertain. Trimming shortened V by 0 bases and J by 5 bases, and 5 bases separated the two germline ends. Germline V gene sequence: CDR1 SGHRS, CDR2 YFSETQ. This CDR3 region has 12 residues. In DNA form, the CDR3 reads TGCGCCAGCAGCTTGGCCCTCGAGACCCAGTACTTC. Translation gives CASSLALETQYF.

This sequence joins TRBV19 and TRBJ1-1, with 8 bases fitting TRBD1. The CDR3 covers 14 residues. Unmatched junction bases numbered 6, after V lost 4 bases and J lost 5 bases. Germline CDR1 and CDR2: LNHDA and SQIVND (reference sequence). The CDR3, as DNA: TGTGCCAGTAGTAAGGCCAGGGGGCAGACTGAAGCTTTCTTT. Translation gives CASSKARGQTEAFF. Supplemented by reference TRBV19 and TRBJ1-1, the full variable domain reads DGGITQSPKYLFRKEGQNVTLSCEQNLNHDAMYWYRQDPGQGLRLIYYSQIVNDFQKGDIAEGYSVSREKKESFPLTVTSAQKNPTAFYLCASSKARGQTEAFFGQGTRLTVV.

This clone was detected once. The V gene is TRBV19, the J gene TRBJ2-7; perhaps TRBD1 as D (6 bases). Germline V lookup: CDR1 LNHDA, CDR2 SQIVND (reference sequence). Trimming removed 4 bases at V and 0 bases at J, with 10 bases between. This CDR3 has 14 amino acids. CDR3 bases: TGTGCCAGTAGTACGGGACACAGCTCCTACGAGCAGTACTTC. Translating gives CASSTGHSSYEQYF.

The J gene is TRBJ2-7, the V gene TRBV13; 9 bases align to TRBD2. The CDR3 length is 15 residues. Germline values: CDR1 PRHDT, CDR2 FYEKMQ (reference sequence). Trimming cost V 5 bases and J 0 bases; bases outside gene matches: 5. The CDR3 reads CASSARLADSYEQYF. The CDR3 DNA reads TGTGCCAGCAGCGCGAGACTAGCGGACTCCTACGAGCAGTACTTC.

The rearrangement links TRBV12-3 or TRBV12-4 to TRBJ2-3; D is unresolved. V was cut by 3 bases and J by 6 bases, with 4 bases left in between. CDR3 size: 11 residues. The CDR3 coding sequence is TGTGCCAGCAGTTTTTCGGATACGCAGTATTTT. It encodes CASSFSDTQYF.

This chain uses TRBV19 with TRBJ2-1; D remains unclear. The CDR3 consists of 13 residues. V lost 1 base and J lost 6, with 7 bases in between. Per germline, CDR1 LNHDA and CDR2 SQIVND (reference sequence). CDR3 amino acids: CASSIGLSNEQFF. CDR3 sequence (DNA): TGTGCCAGTAGTATAGGACTCAGCAATGAGCAGTTCTTC.

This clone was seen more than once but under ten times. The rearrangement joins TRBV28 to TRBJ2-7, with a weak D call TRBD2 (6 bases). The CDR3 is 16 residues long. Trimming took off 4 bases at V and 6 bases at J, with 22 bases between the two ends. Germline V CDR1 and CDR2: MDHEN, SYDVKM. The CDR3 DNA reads TGTGCCAGCAGTTCCGAGAGTACTAGCTTTTCAGGCGAGCAGTACTTC. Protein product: CASSSESTSFSGEQYF.

The CDR3 coding sequence is TGTGCCAGCGGGTCCGGGGGGCTCACTGAAGCTTTCTTT. Residues: CASGSGGLTEAFF. The rearrangement uses TRBV11-3 and TRBJ1-1; possibly TRBD1 for D (6 bases). The CDR3 is 13 residues long. V lost 8 bases and J lost 4, with 14 bases in between. Germline V CDR1 and CDR2: SGHNT, YENEEA.